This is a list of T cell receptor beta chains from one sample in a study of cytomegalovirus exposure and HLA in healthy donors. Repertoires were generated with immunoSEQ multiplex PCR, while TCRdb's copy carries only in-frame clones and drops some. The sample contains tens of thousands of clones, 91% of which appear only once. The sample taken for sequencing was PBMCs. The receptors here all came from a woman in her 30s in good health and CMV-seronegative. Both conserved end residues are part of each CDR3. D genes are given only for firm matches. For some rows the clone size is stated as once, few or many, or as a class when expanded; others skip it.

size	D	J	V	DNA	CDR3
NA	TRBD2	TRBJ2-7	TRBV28	TGTGCCAGCAGACCGGGACTAGCGGGACCGAACTACGAGCAGTACTTC	CASRPGLAGPNYEQYF
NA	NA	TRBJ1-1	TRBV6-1	TGTGCCAGCAGTGAATCAAGGGGCACTGAAGCTTTCTTT	CASSESRGTEAFF
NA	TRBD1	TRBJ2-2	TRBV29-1	TGCAGCGTTGAGACGGACAGGGAGACACCGAACACCGGGGAGCTGTTTTTT	CSVETDRETPNTGELFF
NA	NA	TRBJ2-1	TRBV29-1	TGCAGCGTTTTTCGTAACAATGAGCAGTTCTTC	CSVFRNNEQFF
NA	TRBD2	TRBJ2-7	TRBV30	TGTGCCTGGACGGTAGCGGGAGTAAAGTACGAGCAGTACTTC	CAWTVAGVKYEQYF
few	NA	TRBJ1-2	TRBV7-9	TGTGCCAGCAACCGACAGGAGACCGACTATGGCTACACCTTC	CASNRQETDYGYTF
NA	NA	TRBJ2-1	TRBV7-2	TGTGCCAGCAGCTTATCTCTGGAGGGCGGCGATGAGCAGTTCTTC	CASSLSLEGGDEQFF
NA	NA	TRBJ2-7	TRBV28	TGTGCCAGCAGGGGACTTTACGAGCAGTACTTC	CASRGLYEQYF
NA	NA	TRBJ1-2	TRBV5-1	TGCGCCAGCAGCTTAAGTCCTACCTTCACCAGGGGATTGGCCTATGGCTACACCTTC	CASSLSPTFTRGLAYGYTF
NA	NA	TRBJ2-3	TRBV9	TGTGCCAGCGCCCCAAAGGGGGGACAGAGCACAGATACGCAGTATTTT	CASAPKGGQSTDTQYF
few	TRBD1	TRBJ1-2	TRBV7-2	TGTGCCAGCACCCTGTCGGGACAGAACTATGGCTACACCTTC	CASTLSGQNYGYTF
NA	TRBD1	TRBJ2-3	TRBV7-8	TGTGCCAGCAGCTTAGAGTGGGACAGAGGGAACACAGATACGCAGTATTTT	CASSLEWDRGNTDTQYF
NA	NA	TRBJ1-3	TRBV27	TGTGCCAGCAGTCTGGGACACCCAACCTCTGGAAACACCATATATTTT	CASSLGHPTSGNTIYF
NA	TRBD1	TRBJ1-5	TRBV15	TGTGCCACTACCAGGGGGACCGTGGGTCAGCCCCAGCATTTT	CATTRGTVGQPQHF
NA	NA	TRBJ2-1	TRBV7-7	TGTGCCAGCAGCCCCAACCAGGCGCTATTCGATGAGCAGTTCTTC	CASSPNQALFDEQFF
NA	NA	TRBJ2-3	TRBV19	TGTGCCAGTAGTGGACAACCGAACACAGATACGCAGTATTTT	CASSGQPNTDTQYF
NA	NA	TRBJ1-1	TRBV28	TGTGCCAGCAGTTTGTTGGGGGGCACTGAAGCTTTCTTT	CASSLLGGTEAFF
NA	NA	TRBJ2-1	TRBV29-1	TGCAGCGTTGACCCCGGGAGCGGCTCCTACAATGAGCAGTTCTTC	CSVDPGSGSYNEQFF
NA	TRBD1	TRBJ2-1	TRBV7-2	TGTGCCAGCAGCCGAAATGGACAGGGGGGAAATGAGCAGTTCTTC	CASSRNGQGGNEQFF
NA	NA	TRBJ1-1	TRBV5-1	TGCGCCAGCAGCCCGGTAGGGGGTAGGACTGAAGCTTTCTTT	CASSPVGGRTEAFF
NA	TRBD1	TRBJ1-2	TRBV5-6	TGTGCCAGCAGCTTAGGGACAGGGGCTGGCTACACCTTC	CASSLGTGAGYTF
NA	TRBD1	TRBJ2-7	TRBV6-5	TGTGCCAGCAGTTTCAGGGACAGGCACTACGAGCAGTACTTC	CASSFRDRHYEQYF
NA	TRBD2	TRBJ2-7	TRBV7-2	TGTGCCAGCAGCCTCACTAGCGGGCCTACCTACGAGCAGTACTTC	CASSLTSGPTYEQYF
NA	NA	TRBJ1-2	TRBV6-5	TGTGCCAGCAGTTCGGACGGAGGAAACTATGGCTACACCTTC	CASSSDGGNYGYTF
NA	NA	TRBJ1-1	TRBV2	TGTGCCAGCCAGGGTCACACTGAAGCTTTCTTT	CASQGHTEAFF
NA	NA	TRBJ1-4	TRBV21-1	TGTGCCAGCAAGGGGGGGGCTAATGAAAAACTGTTTTTT	CASKGGANEKLFF
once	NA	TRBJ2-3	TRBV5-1	TGCGCCAGCAGCTTGGCCACAGGGGAGGGCACAGATACGCAGTATTTT	CASSLATGEGTDTQYF
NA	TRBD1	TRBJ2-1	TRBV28	TGTGCCAGCAGTCGGGACAGGGGAGTGAAGAATGAGCAGTTCTTC	CASSRDRGVKNEQFF
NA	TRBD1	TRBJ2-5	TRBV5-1	TGCGCCAGCAGCTCTAACCCGGGACAGGGGGAAGAGACCCAGTACTTC	CASSSNPGQGEETQYF
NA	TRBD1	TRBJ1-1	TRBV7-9	TGTGCCAGCAGCTTGATGACAGGGAGGACTGAAGCTTTCTTT	CASSLMTGRTEAFF
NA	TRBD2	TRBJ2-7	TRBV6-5	TGTGCCAGCAGTTACGGGGGAGGGACCTACGAGCAGTACTTC	CASSYGGGTYEQYF
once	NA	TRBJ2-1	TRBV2	TGTGCCAGCAGTGATTGGATAGCGGACGATCTTTTCTACAATGAGCAGTTCTTC	CASSDWIADDLFYNEQFF
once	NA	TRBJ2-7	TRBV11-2	TGTGCCAGCAGTCCGAGACAGGTGGGGACAAGATCCTACGAGCAGTACTTC	CASSPRQVGTRSYEQYF
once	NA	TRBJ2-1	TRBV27	TGTGCCAGCAGTTTATTAACCCAGGGTTTTACCAATGAGCAGTTCTTC	CASSLLTQGFTNEQFF
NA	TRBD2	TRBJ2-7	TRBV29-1	TGCAGCGTTGACTGGGCGGGAGCTAGGGAGCAGTACTTC	CSVDWAGAREQYF
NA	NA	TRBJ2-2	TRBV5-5	TGTGCCAGCAGCTTGGTAGGGGCTCTGGCCACCGGGGAGCTGTTTTTT	CASSLVGALATGELFF
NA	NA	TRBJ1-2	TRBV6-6	TGTGCCAGCAGTTACTCGAGGGTCGGAGGCTACACCTTC	CASSYSRVGGYTF
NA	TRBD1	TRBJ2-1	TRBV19	TGTGCCAGTAGTATCGGGACAGGGGGTGGAAATGAGCAGTTCTTC	CASSIGTGGGNEQFF
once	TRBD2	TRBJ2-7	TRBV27	TGTGCCAGCAGGGTTAGGACGGGGGGGAGCGAGAACTACGAGCAGTACTTC	CASRVRTGGSENYEQYF
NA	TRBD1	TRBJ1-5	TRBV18	TGTGCCAGCTCACTGGGGACAGGAGACTATCAGCCCCAGCATTTT	CASSLGTGDYQPQHF
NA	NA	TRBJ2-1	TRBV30	TGTGCCTGGAGTGCGCGGTTGGGCTCCTACAATGAGCAGTTCTTC	CAWSARLGSYNEQFF